This is a list of T cell receptor beta chains from one sample in a study of blood T cell repertoires in COVID-19. Here immunoSEQ multiplex PCR was the method, and the copy in TCRdb shows in-frame clones only, minus some. This table has hundreds of thousands of clones, 75% to 90% appearing once. Material: peripheral blood. The origin of the receptors is a woman aged 70-85 years with COVID-19, enrolled during active disease. The CDR3 runs from the conserved cysteine through the conserved F or W. D genes are given only for firm matches. Clone size, where shown, is once, few, many, or a class for clones that have expanded.

D gene,J gene,V gene,clone size,CDR3 protein,CDR3 DNA
TRBD2,TRBJ2-3,TRBV4-1,.,CASSPRDSGGADTQYF,TGCGCCAGCAGCCCCCGAGATAGCGGGGGGGCAGATACGCAGTATTTT
TRBD1,TRBJ1-2,TRBV5-1,once,CASSPTGLANYGYTF,TGCGCCAGCAGCCCGACAGGGTTAGCTAACTATGGCTACACCTTC
.,TRBJ2-1,TRBV5-6,.,CASSPPGYNEQFF,TGTGCCAGCAGCCCGCCCGGCTACAATGAGCAGTTCTTC
.,TRBJ2-7,TRBV19,.,CASSEWGGTYEQYF,TGTGCCAGTAGTGAGTGGGGGGGCACCTACGAGCAGTACTTC
TRBD1,TRBJ2-7,TRBV5-1,once,CASSLAETGAYEQYF,TGCGCCAGCAGCTTGGCCGAAACAGGGGCCTACGAGCAGTACTTC
TRBD1,TRBJ1-1,TRBV5-1,.,CASSSDRVMNTEAFF,TGCGCCAGCAGCTCCGACAGGGTCATGAACACTGAAGCTTTCTTT
TRBD2,TRBJ2-7,TRBV27,.,CASSLFSSGLKYF,TGTGCCAGCAGTTTGTTCTCTAGCGGCCTAAAGTACTTC
.,TRBJ1-5,TRBV7-2,.,CASSPFTGWNQPQHF,TGTGCCAGCAGCCCATTTACAGGGTGGAATCAGCCCCAGCATTTT
.,TRBJ1-5,TRBV4-3,.,CASSPSWAYSNQPQHF,TGCGCCAGCAGCCCCAGTTGGGCCTATAGCAATCAGCCCCAGCATTTT
.,TRBJ2-2,TRBV28,.,CASTRGGGRRTGELFF,TGTGCCAGCACCCGGGGTGGGGGGAGAAGGACCGGGGAGCTGTTTTTT
TRBD1,TRBJ1-3,TRBV18,.,CASSPKGQGVSSGNTIYF,TGTGCCAGCTCACCCAAGGGACAGGGGGTATCCTCTGGAAACACCATATATTTT
.,TRBJ1-2,TRBV6-1,.,CASSESSGYGYTF,TGTGCCAGCAGTGAATCTTCGGGCTATGGCTACACCTTC
.,TRBJ2-7,TRBV25-1,.,CASSPFFRGDRYEQYF,TGTGCCAGCAGCCCCTTTTTTCGCGGGGACCGCTACGAGCAGTACTTC
TRBD1,TRBJ1-4,TRBV24-1,.,CATSPGTGLTNEKLFF,TGTGCCACCAGTCCCGGGACAGGTTTAACTAATGAAAAACTGTTTTTT
TRBD1,TRBJ1-3,TRBV7-9,few,CASSPWTGLRGNTIYF,TGTGCCAGCAGCCCTTGGACAGGGCTCCGCGGAAACACCATATATTTT
.,TRBJ1-5,TRBV12-3/TRBV12-4,.,CASSLSSNQPQHF,TGTGCCAGCAGTTTGAGTAGCAATCAGCCCCAGCATTTT
TRBD2,TRBJ2-1,TRBV5-4,.,CASSLGGNGANEQFF,TGTGCCAGCAGCCTCGGGGGGAACGGTGCCAATGAGCAGTTCTTC
TRBD2,TRBJ2-7,TRBV5-6,.,CASSSLRGLAPYEQYF,TGTGCCAGCAGCAGCCTACGGGGACTAGCTCCCTACGAGCAGTACTTC
.,TRBJ2-1,TRBV28,.,CASKLLSSYNEQFF,TGTGCCAGCAAGTTACTTAGCTCCTACAATGAGCAGTTCTTC
TRBD2,TRBJ2-5,TRBV20-1,.,CSASTSGGPWETQYF,TGCAGTGCTAGTACTAGCGGGGGGCCGTGGGAGACCCAGTACTTC
.,TRBJ1-2,TRBV12-3/TRBV12-4,.,CASTPDSYGYTF,TGTGCCAGCACCCCGGACAGCTATGGCTACACCTTC
TRBD2,TRBJ2-7,TRBV30,.,CASDRLAGLDEQYF,TGTGCCTCAGATAGGCTAGCGGGGCTGGACGAGCAGTACTTC
TRBD1,TRBJ1-5,TRBV6-1,.,CASSEWTGPQPQHF,TGTGCCAGCAGTGAATGGACAGGGCCTCAGCCCCAGCATTTT
TRBD1,TRBJ2-3,TRBV9,.,CASSVVPGGPDTQYF,TGTGCCAGCAGCGTAGTCCCAGGGGGCCCAGATACGCAGTATTTT
.,TRBJ2-7,TRBV11-3,.,CASSLDREDEQYF,TGTGCCAGCAGCTTAGACAGGGAGGACGAGCAGTACTTC
.,TRBJ1-2,TRBV27,.,CASSLSSQGGYGYTF,TGTGCCAGCAGTTTATCGTCCCAGGGAGGGTATGGCTACACCTTC
TRBD1,TRBJ1-5,TRBV7-2,.,CASSLRTGTSQPQHF,TGTGCCAGCAGCTTAAGGACAGGCACTAGTCAGCCCCAGCATTTT
.,TRBJ2-5,TRBV28,.,CASSRGLQETQYF,TGTGCCAGCAGCAGAGGGTTACAAGAGACCCAGTACTTC
.,TRBJ1-1,TRBV5-1,few,CASRAREGTNTEAFF,TGCGCCAGCAGGGCTCGGGAGGGGACTAACACTGAAGCTTTCTTT
.,TRBJ2-7,TRBV30,.,CAWSVNSGGYEQYF,TGTGCCTGGAGTGTAAACTCCGGCGGCTACGAGCAGTACTTC
TRBD1,TRBJ1-5,TRBV24-1,.,CATSDATGGNQPQHF,TGTGCCACCAGTGACGCGACAGGGGGCAATCAGCCCCAGCATTTT
.,TRBJ2-3,TRBV19,.,CASSISLAGGADTQYF,TGTGCCAGTAGTATTTCCCTAGCTGGAGGCGCAGATACGCAGTATTTT
TRBD2,TRBJ2-3,TRBV5-4,.,CASSPRTGGGRADTQYF,TGTGCCAGCAGCCCACGGACCGGGGGGGGCCGCGCAGATACGCAGTATTTT
.,TRBJ2-7,TRBV24-1,.,CATPRGWAGWDYEQYF,TGTGCCACCCCCCGTGGGTGGGCAGGGTGGGACTACGAGCAGTACTTC
.,TRBJ2-1,TRBV7-9,.,CASSSGLESYNEQFF,TGTGCCAGCAGCTCGGGACTTGAATCCTACAATGAGCAGTTCTTC
.,TRBJ2-5,TRBV6-5,.,CASSNPSLETQYF,TGTGCCAGCAGCAACCCTAGCCTAGAGACCCAGTACTTC
TRBD1,TRBJ2-1,TRBV19,.,CASSRSGTGLYNEQFF,TGTGCCAGTAGTAGGTCCGGGACAGGTCTCTACAATGAGCAGTTCTTC
.,TRBJ2-7,TRBV10-1,once,CASSEFGSPYEQYF,TGCGCCAGCAGTGAGTTCGGGTCCCCCTACGAGCAGTACTTC
.,TRBJ2-5,TRBV2,.,CASSEGSHPEGTQYF,TGTGCCAGCAGTGAAGGCTCCCACCCTGAGGGGACCCAGTACTTC
.,TRBJ1-4,TRBV25-1,once,CASSEFGGQEEKLFF,TGTGCCAGCAGTGAATTCGGGGGGCAGGAGGAAAAACTGTTTTTT
.,TRBJ2-6,TRBV4-1,.,CASSQGDGKTAGANVLTF,TGCGCCAGCAGCCAAGGAGATGGGAAGACAGCCGGGGCCAACGTCCTGACTTTC
TRBD1,TRBJ1-4,TRBV5-4,.,CASSSDRVSAANEKLFF,TGTGCCAGCAGCTCAGACAGGGTGTCCGCGGCTAATGAAAAACTGTTTTTT
TRBD1,TRBJ2-5,TRBV5-8,.,CASSLGDRAYQETQYF,TGTGCCAGCAGCTTGGGGGACAGGGCGTACCAAGAGACCCAGTACTTC
.,TRBJ2-4,TRBV20-1,.,CSARVNYIQYF,TGCAGTGCTAGAGTAAACTACATTCAGTACTTC
.,TRBJ2-3,TRBV19,once,CASSTQGFGGDTQYF,TGTGCCAGTAGTACGCAGGGGTTCGGAGGAGATACGCAGTATTTT
TRBD1,TRBJ1-3,TRBV19,.,CASKKTGAGNTIYF,TGTGCCAGTAAAAAGACAGGGGCTGGAAACACCATATATTTT
.,TRBJ2-2,TRBV6-4,.,CASSESGAGGELFF,TGTGCCAGCAGTGAGTCAGGGGCCGGCGGGGAGCTGTTTTTT
TRBD2,TRBJ2-1,TRBV7-2,.,CASSLRGGAHEQFF,TGTGCCAGCAGCTTACGGGGGGGGGCCCATGAGCAGTTCTTC
TRBD1,TRBJ2-7,TRBV27,.,CASSTTGQGTEQYF,TGTGCCAGCAGTACTACGGGACAGGGGACCGAGCAGTACTTC
TRBD2,TRBJ2-3,TRBV29-1,.,CSVEGTSGATDTQYF,TGCAGCGTTGAAGGGACTAGCGGGGCCACAGATACGCAGTATTTT
TRBD1,TRBJ2-2,TRBV7-3,.,CASSLQGVAGELFF,TGTGCCAGCAGCTTACAGGGGGTCGCCGGGGAGCTGTTTTTT
TRBD1,TRBJ1-1,TRBV7-8,.,CASSPRSTGGEAEAFF,TGTGCCAGCAGCCCCCGCTCGACAGGGGGCGAGGCTGAAGCTTTCTTT
.,TRBJ1-1,TRBV6-1,.,CASSEPRGAPNTEAFF,TGTGCCAGCAGTGAACCCAGGGGAGCCCCGAACACTGAAGCTTTCTTT
.,TRBJ2-1,TRBV19,.,CASSIQFNEQFF,TGTGCCAGTAGTATTCAGTTTAATGAGCAGTTCTTC
TRBD1,TRBJ1-1,TRBV18,.,CASSPPDREMNTEAFF,TGTGCCAGCTCACCACCAGACAGGGAGATGAACACTGAAGCTTTCTTT